A selection of T cell receptor beta chains follows, all from one sample in a study of shared clonotypes between healthy human individuals. Method: immunoSEQ multiplex PCR; TCRdb's copy keeps in-frame clones and lacks some. The sample shows roughly 1,000,000 clones, 75% to 80% of them seen only once. Sequencing was performed on memory CD4+ T cells from PBMCs. Receptors originate from a man younger than 35 in good health. Some clones in this sample may be carry-over from other donors' samples. Each CDR3 is given with its conserved first and last residue. D genes are given only for firm matches.

CASSLASTGGLDTQYF	.	TRBV7-3	TRBJ2-3
CASSLGDILAGARGTQYF	TRBD2	TRBV7-2	TRBJ2-5
CASSLVPGHVSAGELFF	.	TRBV7-2	TRBJ2-2
CASSYQRGGQPQHF	.	TRBV6-5	TRBJ1-5
CASSLLGGRASGANVLTF	.	TRBV5-5	TRBJ2-6
CATSRDQRQRNQPQHF	.	TRBV15	TRBJ1-5
CASSLRQGAMNTEAFF	TRBD1	TRBV5-1	TRBJ1-1
CASSFHSQGAKNIQYF	.	TRBV28	TRBJ2-4
CAAQLGDTYEQYF	.	TRBV6-1	TRBJ2-7
CASSQGSAGVGTQYF	TRBD2	TRBV4-1	TRBJ2-5
CASSTDSSGRRNEQFF	TRBD2	TRBV5-1	TRBJ2-1
CASSPWVSGSVTGELFF	.	TRBV9	TRBJ2-2
CASQRVSGRTEAFF	.	TRBV11-3	TRBJ1-1
CSARVTDTQYF	.	TRBV20-1	TRBJ2-3
CASTLSTGELFF	.	TRBV2	TRBJ2-2
CASSVGTSGQETQYF	TRBD2	TRBV9	TRBJ2-5
CSVEVVARTDTQYF	.	TRBV29-1	TRBJ2-3
CASSGQGGTDTQYF	TRBD1	TRBV5-1	TRBJ2-3
CASSDWTSGGTDTQYF	TRBD2	TRBV25-1	TRBJ2-3
CASSLEAKGREQFF	.	TRBV5-1	TRBJ2-1
CASGWLNQPQHF	.	TRBV2	TRBJ1-5
CSVETRGAKPAFF	.	TRBV29-1	TRBJ1-1
CASSPPPDDNEQFF	.	TRBV5-4	TRBJ2-1
CASSSNLAGGWETQYF	TRBD2	TRBV6-5	TRBJ2-5
CASSGVGRNNQPQHF	.	TRBV2	TRBJ1-5
CASSLFRRGQAFF	TRBD1	TRBV27	TRBJ1-1
CASNQGSGNTIYF	.	TRBV11-2	TRBJ1-3
CASSDPYNEQFF	.	TRBV2	TRBJ2-1